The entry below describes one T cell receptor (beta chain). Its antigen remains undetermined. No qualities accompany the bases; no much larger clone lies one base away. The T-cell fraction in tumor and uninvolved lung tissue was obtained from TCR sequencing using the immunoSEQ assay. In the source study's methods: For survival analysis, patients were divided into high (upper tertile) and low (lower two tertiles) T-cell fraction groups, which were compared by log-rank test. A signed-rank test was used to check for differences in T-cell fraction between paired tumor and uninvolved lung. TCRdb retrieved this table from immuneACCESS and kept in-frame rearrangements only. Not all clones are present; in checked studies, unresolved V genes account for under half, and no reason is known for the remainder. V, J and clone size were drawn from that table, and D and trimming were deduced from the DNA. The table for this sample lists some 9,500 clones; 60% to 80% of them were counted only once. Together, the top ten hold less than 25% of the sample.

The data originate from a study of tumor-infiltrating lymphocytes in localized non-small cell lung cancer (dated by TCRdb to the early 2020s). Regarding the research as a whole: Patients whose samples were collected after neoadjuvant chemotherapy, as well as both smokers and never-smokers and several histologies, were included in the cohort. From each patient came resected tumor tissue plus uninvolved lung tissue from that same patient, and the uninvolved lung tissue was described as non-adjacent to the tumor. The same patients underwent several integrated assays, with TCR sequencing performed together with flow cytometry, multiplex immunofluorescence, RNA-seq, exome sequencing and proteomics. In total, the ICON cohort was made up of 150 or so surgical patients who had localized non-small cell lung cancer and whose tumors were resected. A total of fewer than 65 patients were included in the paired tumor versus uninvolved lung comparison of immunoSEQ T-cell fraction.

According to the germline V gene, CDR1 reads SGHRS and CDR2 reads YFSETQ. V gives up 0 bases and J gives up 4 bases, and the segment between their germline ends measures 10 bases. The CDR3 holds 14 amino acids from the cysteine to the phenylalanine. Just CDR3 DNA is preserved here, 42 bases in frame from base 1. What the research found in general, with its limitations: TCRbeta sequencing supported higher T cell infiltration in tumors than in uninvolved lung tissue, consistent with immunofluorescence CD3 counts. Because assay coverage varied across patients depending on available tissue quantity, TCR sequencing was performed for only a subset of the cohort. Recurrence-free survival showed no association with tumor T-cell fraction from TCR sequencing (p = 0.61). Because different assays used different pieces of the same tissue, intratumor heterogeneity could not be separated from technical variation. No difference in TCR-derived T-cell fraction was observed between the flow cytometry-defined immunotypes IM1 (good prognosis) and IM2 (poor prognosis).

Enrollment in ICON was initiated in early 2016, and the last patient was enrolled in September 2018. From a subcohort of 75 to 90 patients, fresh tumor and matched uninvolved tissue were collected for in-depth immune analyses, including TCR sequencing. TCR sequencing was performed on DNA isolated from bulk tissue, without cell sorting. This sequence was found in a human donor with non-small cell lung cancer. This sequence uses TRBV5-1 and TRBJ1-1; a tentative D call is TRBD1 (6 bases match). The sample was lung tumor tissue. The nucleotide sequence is TGCGCCAGCAGCTTGGAGGGGGGTAGCACTGAAGCTTTCTTT. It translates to CASSLEGGSTEAFF.